The 26 T cell receptor beta chains below come from one sample, sequenced in a study of molecular identifiers for immune sequencing clone quantification. Using its own MiXCR run on the PCR reads, TCRdb lists one record per CDR3 protein. Among about 500,000 distinct CDR3 sequences listed, around 23% were seen once. The sample comprised naive CD8+ T cells from blood, with Jurkat cell RNA spiked in. Described subset: FACS-sorted CD8+CD4-CCR7+CD45RA+ naive T cells. All receptors come from a human donor in good health. Some libraries in this study had Jurkat cell RNA spiked in.

The chain combines TRBV27 with TRBJ2-7; 9 nucleotides line up with TRBD1. CDR3 length: 14 amino acids. Per the germline V gene, CDR1 is MNHEY and CDR2 is SMNVEV (reference sequence). The junction had 8 bases not matched to a gene; V was cut back by 6 bases and J by 5 bases. The CDR3 DNA sequence: TGTGCCAGCAGCCGCGGGACAGGGTACCACGAGCAGTACTTC. It specifies CASSRGTGYHEQYF.

This clonotype was detected many times. The gene calls are TRBV14 and TRBJ1-3; no definite D call. Trimming took 4 bases from V and 3 from J, leaving 13 bases between them. This CDR3 has 15 amino acids. The germline V gene encodes CDR1 SGHDN and CDR2 FVKESK. CDR3 nucleotide sequence: TGTGCCAGCAGCCTATCATATCTCGGTGGAAACACCATATATTTT. Protein: CASSLSYLGGNTIYF.

The J gene is TRBJ1-3, the V gene TRBV28; TRBD1 might be the D (5 bases). Germline loops: CDR1 MDHEN, CDR2 SYDVKM. The CDR3 is 15 amino acids. Trimming cost V 6 bases and J 1 base, with 13 bases left between them. CDR3 in DNA: TGTGCCAGCAGGCTGACTGGGGCGTCTGGAAACACCATATATTTT. Protein product: CASRLTGASGNTIYF. The entire variable domain, with the rest obtained from reference TRBV28 and TRBJ1-3, is as follows: DVKVTQSSRYLVKRTGEKVFLECVQDMDHENMFWYRQDPGLGLRLIYFSYDVKMKEKGDIPEGYSVSREKKERFSLILESASTNQTSMYLCASRLTGASGNTIYFGEGSWLTVV.

This clonotype was observed many times. The rearrangement uses TRBV7-6 and TRBJ2-3, with D possibly matching TRBD2 (6 bases). The germline V gene has CDR1 SGHVS and CDR2 FNYEAQ. The CDR3 spans 14 residues. With 5 bases removed from V and 7 bases from J, the gap between germline ends came to 16 bases. The CDR3, as DNA: TGTGCCAGCAGCCTACACGGGAGCGATAATACGCAGTATTTT. This encodes CASSLHGSDNTQYF.

In its sample, this clonotype was seen many times. The chain is built from TRBV7-9 and TRBJ2-7, with TRBD1 identical over 8 bases. The CDR3 loop spans 14 amino acids. The J segment lost 5 bases and the V segment lost 5 bases, leaving 8 bases of the junction unmatched. Germline CDR1 and CDR2: SEHNR and FQNEAQ (reference sequence). In DNA form, the CDR3 reads TGTGCCAGCAGCGCACGGACAGGGCAGCACGAGCAGTACTTC. This sequence encodes CASSARTGQHEQYF. Drawing the rest from reference TRBV7-9 and TRBJ2-7, the complete variable domain is DTGVSQNPRHKITKRGQNVTFRCDPISEHNRLYWYRQTLGQGPEFLTYFQNEAQLEKSRLLSDRFSAERPKGSFSTLEIQRTEQGDSAMYLCASSARTGQHEQYFGPGTRLTVT.

About this clonotype itself: This may stem from a read error, because a much larger clone lies one nucleotide away. The rearrangement uses TRBV6-5 and TRBJ1-6; D remains unclear. Germline loops: CDR1 MNHEY, CDR2 SVGAGI. The V and J ends lost 4 bases and 6 bases respectively, with 16 bases between them. CDR3 length equals 16 residues. The CDR3 region is CASSFYPGPPNSPLHF. The CDR3 bases are TGTGCCAGCAGTTTCTACCCTGGTCCGCCTAATTCACCCCTCCACTTT.

This clonotype was seen at least ten times. The chain joins TRBV12-3 or TRBV12-4 to TRBJ2-3; TRBD1 or TRBD2 may be the D gene (5 bases each). Deletions cut 5 bases from V and 8 bases from J, with 17 bases between. The CDR3 contains 14 residues. Here the CDR3 reads CASSPGDPGTTQYF. The CDR3 region has the DNA TGTGCCAGCAGTCCCGGGGACCCCGGGACTACGCAGTATTTT.

This clonotype was seen ten or more times. This rearrangement joins TRBV5-1 to TRBJ2-5, with 10 bases aligning to TRBD1. The CDR3 is 17 residues long. V gave up 1 base and J gave up 0 bases; unmatched junction bases: 6. The V gene's germline CDR1 is SGHRS and CDR2 YFSETQ. CDR3 in DNA: TGCGCCAGCAGCTTGTATTTGGACAGGGGGGACCAAGAGACCCAGTACTTC. It is translated as CASSLYLDRGDQETQYF.

This clonotype appeared many times. The chain links TRBV12-3 or TRBV12-4 to TRBJ2-4; weak D call: TRBD2 (7 bases). The germline V and J ends were trimmed by 3 bases and 3 bases, with 12 bases remaining between them. CDR3 size: 15 residues. The CDR3 spells CASSLEGGGKNIQYF. CDR3 DNA: TGTGCCAGCAGTTTGGAGGGAGGGGGCAAAAACATTCAGTACTTC.

With regard to this clonotype: A single base separates this from a much larger clone, so it may be a read error. The rearrangement joins TRBV29-1 to TRBJ1-3; no firm D call. The CDR3 is 12 amino acids. The V gene's germline CDR1 is SQVTM and CDR2 ANQGSEA. Deletions cut 1 base from V and 8 bases from J, with 9 bases between. In nucleotides, the CDR3 is TGCAGCGTTGAAGTGGCTGAAGACACCATATATTTT. It yields the protein CSVEVAEDTIYF.

The table lists this clonotype with a few counts. One junction end disagrees with the germline gene, perhaps due to a read error. The chain has TRBV4-3 and TRBJ1-6; D might be TRBD1 (6 bases). The CDR3 length is 17 residues. The germline gives CDR1 LGHNA, CDR2 YSLEER. The CDR3 loop is CASSEESGHFYNSPLHF. As DNA, the CDR3 is TGCGCCAGCAGCGAAGAATCGGGACATTTCTATAATTCACCCCTCCACTTT.

The table lists this clonotype with a count of one. A much larger clone sits a single nucleotide away, making a read error possible. V usage is TRBV7-9 and J usage is TRBJ2-2, with D possibly TRBD1 on 7 matching bases. CDR1 is SEHNR and CDR2 is FQNEAQ in the germline V gene (reference sequence). The CDR3 sequence is 15 residues long. The CDR3: CASSSEDRAVGGLFF. The CDR3 nucleotides read TGTGCCAGCAGCTCCGAAGACAGGGCGGTCGGGGGGCTGTTTTTT. Drawing the rest from reference TRBV7-9 and TRBJ2-2, the complete variable domain is DTGVSQNPRHKITKRGQNVTFRCDPISEHNRLYWYRQTLGQGPEFLTYFQNEAQLEKSRLLSDRFSAERPKGSFSTLEIQRTEQGDSAMYLCASSSEDRAVGGLFFGEGSRLTVL.

This clonotype occurred many times. This rearrangement joins TRBV12-3 or TRBV12-4 to TRBJ1-1; 9 bases are a match to TRBD1. CDR3 length equals 14 residues. V shed 7 bases, J shed 7 bases, and the junction held 10 bases outside the gene matches. The CDR3 is CASNPSGTGIEAFF. The CDR3 DNA is TGTGCCAGCAACCCTTCCGGGACAGGGATTGAAGCTTTCTTT.

This clonotype has a count of ten or more. The genes are TRBV5-1 and TRBJ1-4, with 7 bases fitting TRBD1. The CDR3 is made up of 12 amino acids. In germline, CDR1 is SGHRS, CDR2 YFSETQ. J lost 12 bases, V lost 0 bases, and 2 bases had no gene match. CDR3 bases: TGCGCCAGCAGCTTGGAGGGACAGCAACTGTTTTTT. This codes for CASSLEGQQLFF.

Only a few counts were recorded for this clonotype. The chain combines TRBV5-6 with TRBJ1-4, with 7 bases identical to TRBD1. Germline trimming cut 4 bases from V and 6 bases from J; bases unmatched to any gene: 12. Per the germline V gene, CDR1 is SGHDT and CDR2 is YYEEEE. The CDR3 loop spans 16 amino acids. CDR3 loop: CASSPWKDRVDEKLFF. CDR3 DNA sequence: TGTGCCAGCAGCCCCTGGAAAGACAGGGTTGATGAAAAACTGTTTTTT.

This clonotype was detected a few times. The chain recombines TRBV19 with TRBJ1-1, with D perhaps matching TRBD1 (5 bases). This CDR3 spans 14 amino acids. V lost 2 bases and J lost 1, with 8 bases in between. Germline V gene sequence: CDR1 LNHDA, CDR2 SQIVND (reference sequence). The CDR3 region is CASSIRGGNTEAFF. DNA for the CDR3: TGTGCCAGTAGTATACGGGGGGGGAACACTGAAGCTTTCTTT.

The chain joins TRBV6-2 or TRBV6-3 to TRBJ1-2; D ambiguous. CDR1 is MNHEY and CDR2 is SVGEGT in the germline V gene. V lost 5 bases, J lost 2 bases, and 21 bases lay in between. The CDR3 sequence is 17 residues long. The CDR3 DNA sequence: TGTGCCAGCAGTCACGAGGTTGATTCCCCGGACAACTATGGCTACACCTTC. The encoded protein is CASSHEVDSPDNYGYTF.

The table lists this clonotype with many counts. CDR3 sequence: CASSVEARGTEAFF. The CDR3 DNA is TGTGCCAGCAGCGTAGAGGCCCGGGGAACTGAAGCTTTCTTT. The J gene is TRBJ1-1, the V gene TRBV9; unclear D gene. V lost 0 bases and J lost 5, with 11 bases in between. This CDR3 spans 14 amino acids. CDR1 and CDR2 (germline): SGDLS, YYNGEE.

V and J are TRBV6-5 and TRBJ1-1; weak D call: TRBD1 (5 bases). The CDR3 sequence is 12 residues long. Germline CDR1 and CDR2: MNHEY and SVGAGI. Trimming took 8 bases from V and 1 from J, leaving 8 bases between them. CDR3 nucleotide sequence: TGTGCCAGCGGAACAGGGAACACTGAAGCTTTCTTT. It encodes CASGTGNTEAFF.

This clonotype appeared many times. The V gene is TRBV4-1, the J gene TRBJ1-1; D is unclear. The CDR3 has 15 residues. Trimming shortened V by 2 bases and J by 1 base, and 11 bases separated the two germline ends. CDR1 is MGHRA, CDR2 YSYEKL, per germline. This CDR3 is CASSQIVTENTEAFF. The CDR3 nucleotides are TGCGCCAGCAGCCAAATCGTCACAGAGAACACTGAAGCTTTCTTT.

The V and J genes are TRBV2 and TRBJ1-1; TRBD1 agrees at 8 bases. Germline V lookup: CDR1 SNHLY, CDR2 FYNNEI. This CDR3 comprises 14 residues. V shed 6 bases, J shed 1 base, and the junction held 4 bases outside the gene matches. CDR3 protein: CASRSRGRNTEAFF. DNA of the CDR3: TGTGCCAGCAGAAGCAGGGGGCGGAACACTGAAGCTTTCTTT.

In its sample, this clonotype was seen once. The rearrangement joins TRBV9 to TRBJ2-3; 8 bases are a match to TRBD2. J was trimmed by 1 base and V by 3 bases; bases with no gene match: 7. The CDR3 is 16 residues long. The V gene's germline CDR1 is SGDLS and CDR2 YYNGEE. The CDR3 is CASSAGGSIGTDTQYF. The CDR3, as DNA: TGTGCCAGCAGCGCGGGAGGGAGTATCGGCACAGATACGCAGTATTTT. The complete variable domain, with remaining parts taken from reference TRBV9 and TRBJ2-3, reads DSGVTQTPKHLITATGQRVTLRCSPRSGDLSVYWYQQSLDQGLQFLIQYYNGEERAKGNILERFSAQQFPDLHSELNLSSLELGDSALYFCASSAGGSIGTDTQYFGPGTRLTVL.

This clonotype was detected a few times. The V and J genes are TRBV27 and TRBJ2-6; maybe TRBD1 (6 bases). The length of the CDR3 is 15 residues. Trimming took 4 bases from V and 5 from J, leaving 12 bases between them. The germline gives CDR1 MNHEY, CDR2 SMNVEV (reference sequence). As DNA, the CDR3 is TGTGCCAGCAGTTCGACAGGCTCGCGGGCCAACGTCCTGACTTTC. It yields the protein CASSSTGSRANVLTF. The full variable domain, its missing parts supplied by reference TRBV27 and TRBJ2-6, is EAQVTQNPRYLITVTGKKLTVTCSQNMNHEYMSWYRQDPGLGLRQIYYSMNVEVTDKGDVPEGYKVSRKEKRNFPLILESPSPNQTSLYFCASSSTGSRANVLTFGAGSRLTVL.

This clonotype appeared a few times. The rearrangement joins TRBV30 to TRBJ2-3; D gene ambiguous. Germline V gene lookup returns CDR1 GTSNPN and CDR2 SVGIG (reference sequence). The CDR3 extends over 16 amino acids. The V gene lost 0 bases and the J gene lost 1 base, with 14 bases spanning the gap. The CDR3 here is CAWSVGAQMGTDTQYF. DNA for the CDR3: TGTGCCTGGAGTGTAGGAGCGCAGATGGGCACAGATACGCAGTATTTT. The full variable domain, rest sourced from reference TRBV30 and TRBJ2-3, is SQTIHQWPATLVQPVGSPLSLECTVEGTSNPNLYWYRQAAGRGLQLLFYSVGIGQISSEVPQNLSASRPQDRQFILSSKKLLLSDSGFYLCAWSVGAQMGTDTQYFGPGTRLTVL.

In its sample, this clonotype was seen many times. The J gene is TRBJ2-5, the V gene TRBV23-1, with 7 bases lining up with TRBD1. TRBV23-1 is given ORF status, its function remaining uncertain. V lost 4 bases, J lost 1 base, and 9 bases stayed unmatched. This CDR3 region has 16 residues. CDR3 in amino acids: CASSLPTGDRQETQYF. The CDR3 bases are TGCGCCAGCAGTCTCCCCACAGGGGACCGCCAAGAGACCCAGTACTTC.

The chain joins TRBV12-3 or TRBV12-4 to TRBJ2-7, with a tentative D call TRBD2 (6 bases). Trimming removed 3 bases from V and 6 bases from J, with 12 bases in between. The CDR3 runs to 13 residues. The CDR3 nucleotides are TGTGCCAGCAGTTTTGGGACTCCGTTCGAGCAGTACTTC. This encodes CASSFGTPFEQYF.